The rows below give T cell receptor beta chains drawn from one sample of a study of CD8 T cells in Susac syndrome. TCRdb fed the immunoSEQ multiplex PCR reads into MiXCR, producing one record per CDR3 protein. This table holds some 120,000 distinct CDR3 sequences, roughly 96% found once. The specimen sequenced was CD4+ T cells from PBMCs. The receptor set was obtained from a human donor in good health. Each CDR3 is given with its conserved first and last residue. D genes are given only for firm matches.

j_call,v_call,d_call,cdr3_aa
TRBJ1-5,TRBV19,.,CASSWGDNQPQHF
TRBJ2-3,TRBV11-2,.,CASSLVFARPNPSTDTQYF
TRBJ2-2,TRBV5-6,TRBD2,CASSAPGLAGVTGELFF
TRBJ2-3,TRBV29-1,.,CSVGGRSTDTQYF
TRBJ1-1,TRBV15,.,CATSRDKGLNTEAFF
TRBJ1-2,TRBV7-9,TRBD1,CASSHYGTANPYGYTF
TRBJ2-5,TRBV3-1,.,CASSQDTGMWETQYF
TRBJ2-3,TRBV7-8,.,CASSPSVMAGSDTQYF
TRBJ2-3,TRBV4-1,.,CASSLILSGADTQYF
TRBJ2-7,TRBV3-1,.,CASSPYRGRNEQYF
TRBJ1-6,TRBV5-4,.,CASSLTGSPLHF
TRBJ1-5,TRBV20-1,.,CSARGGGAQPQHF
TRBJ1-4,TRBV9,TRBD1,CASSVGQGDEKLFF
TRBJ2-5,TRBV7-9,.,CASLTSGTRQETQYF
TRBJ1-4,TRBV19,.,CASSISGEKLFF
TRBJ2-2,TRBV5-1,.,CASSLVGGTGELFF
TRBJ1-5,TRBV28,TRBD1,CASTPTGANQPQHF
TRBJ2-7,TRBV7-9,TRBD1,CASSIGQGSYEQYF
TRBJ2-3,TRBV12-3/TRBV12-4,.,CASSLSSTDTQYF
TRBJ1-5,TRBV29-1,.,CSVGEDSNQPQHF
TRBJ2-2,TRBV6-5,TRBD2,CASSAGGTGELFF
TRBJ1-1,TRBV28,.,CASRPGGQTEAFF
TRBJ2-3,TRBV6-5,TRBD2,CASRLSGGRDTQYF
TRBJ2-2,TRBV23-1,.,CASRDRGGNTGELFF
TRBJ1-2,TRBV12-3/TRBV12-4,.,CASSLTGRWYGYTF
TRBJ1-1,TRBV7-9,TRBD1,CASSQGVTTEAFF
TRBJ2-4,TRBV28,TRBD1,CASSFTTGGQNIQYF
TRBJ2-3,TRBV6-1,TRBD2,CATLRGALAGLTDTQYF
TRBJ2-1,TRBV29-1,.,CSVLQGLPYNEQFF
TRBJ1-3,TRBV9,TRBD1,CASSGRRDRIFSGNTIYF
TRBJ2-2,TRBV5-1,.,CASSSRQGLNTGELFF
TRBJ2-4,TRBV7-9,TRBD2,CASSFAGDRNIQYF
TRBJ2-4,TRBV6-5,.,CASSSRFRLQYF
TRBJ2-1,TRBV9,.,CASSVDGPGYNEQFF
TRBJ1-1,TRBV3-1,.,CASNGGGEEAFF
TRBJ2-3,TRBV15,.,CATQDGIGRTQYF
TRBJ1-1,TRBV14,TRBD1,CASSRTGAEAFF
TRBJ2-7,TRBV29-1,.,CSVGQGPIYEQYF
TRBJ2-7,TRBV20-1,.,CSGTGRLSYEQYF
TRBJ2-5,TRBV24-1,.,CATSDFGWGTQYF
TRBJ2-5,TRBV6-2/TRBV6-3,.,CASRPLQGGIQETQYF
TRBJ2-7,TRBV7-2,.,CASSLEPGGGIRSYEQYF
TRBJ1-2,TRBV19,.,CASSIDSAANYGYTF
TRBJ2-5,TRBV18,TRBD2,CASSPGTSAKETQYF
TRBJ2-5,TRBV28,TRBD2,CASSRGTSGQETQYF
TRBJ1-5,TRBV28,.,CASSSPQGGQPQHF
TRBJ2-7,TRBV5-1,TRBD2,CASSTVAGSSYEQYF
TRBJ2-7,TRBV20-1,TRBD2,CSARTAGGLPYEQYF
TRBJ2-1,TRBV28,TRBD2,CASRPQAGGPGNEQFF
TRBJ1-5,TRBV19,.,CASRYVYWGNQPQHF
TRBJ2-3,TRBV12-3/TRBV12-4,.,CASRFFVGPQYF
TRBJ2-5,TRBV14,TRBD2,CASSPGLGRAQYF
TRBJ1-5,TRBV2,.,CASSGTENQPQHF
TRBJ2-2,TRBV28,.,CASRPRGADGELFF
TRBJ2-1,TRBV27,TRBD2,CASSLRFGGSSYNEQFF